Each of the 20 T cell receptor beta chains below was sequenced from the same sample in a study of blood T cell repertoires in COVID-19. Repertoires were generated with immunoSEQ multiplex PCR, while TCRdb's copy carries only in-frame clones and drops some. The table shows 450,000 or so clones, with approximately 89% occurring only once. The sequenced sample consisted of peripheral blood. These receptors were collected from a woman in her 40s with COVID-19, enrolled during active disease.

V usage is TRBV18 and J usage is TRBJ2-5; 9 bases line up with TRBD2. CDR1 and CDR2 from the germline V gene are KGHSH and LQKENI. The ends lost 0 bases at V and 5 bases at J; junction bases unmatched: 7. The CDR3 has 16 residues. The CDR3 sequence: CASSPPLIAGVETQYF. The DNA of the CDR3 is TGTGCCAGCTCACCACCTTTAATAGCGGGAGTGGAGACCCAGTACTTC. Together with reference TRBV18 and TRBJ2-5, the CDR3 gives the full variable domain: NAGVMQNPRHLVRRRGQEARLRCSPMKGHSHVYWYRQLPEEGLKFMVYLQKENIIDESGMPKERFSAEFPKEGPSILRIQQVVRGDSAAYFCASSPPLIAGVETQYFGPGTRLLVL.

CDR3 in amino acids: CAGGRVYEQYF. CDR3 nucleotide sequence: TGTGCCGGAGGCCGAGTCTACGAGCAGTACTTC. This chain joins TRBV6-5 and TRBJ2-7, with D maybe TRBD2 (5 bases). With 11 bases removed from V and 3 bases from J, the gap between germline ends came to 11 bases. CDR3 size: 11 residues. Per the germline V gene, CDR1 is MNHEY and CDR2 is SVGAGI.

This chain connects TRBV6-5 to TRBJ1-4, with 10 bases lining up with TRBD1. The junction had 6 bases not matched to a gene; V was cut back by 4 bases and J by 7 bases. CDR3 size: 15 residues. The germline gives CDR1 MNHEY, CDR2 SVGAGI. Here the CDR3 reads CASSLTGGESEKLFF. CDR3 coding DNA: TGTGCCAGCAGTTTGACAGGGGGCGAGAGTGAAAAACTGTTTTTT.

CDR3 bases: TGTGCCTGGAGTAACACCGGGACAGGGCCTGGGGGGCAAGAGACCCAGTACTTC. It specifies CAWSNTGTGPGGQETQYF. J is TRBJ2-5 and V is TRBV30; 9 nucleotides line up with TRBD1. Germline CDR1 is GTSNPN and CDR2 is SVGIG (reference sequence). Trimming at V came to 2 bases and at J to 2 bases, leaving 15 bases not matched to a gene. The CDR3 length is 18 residues.

In its sample, this clone was seen a few times. The chain uses TRBV10-3 and TRBJ2-7; 9 bases fit TRBD2. The CDR3 loop spans 13 amino acids. The trim removed 7 bases at V and 7 bases at J, leaving 8 bases unmatched. Looked up from germline, CDR1 is ENHRY and CDR2 is SYGVKD. In DNA, the CDR3 is TGTGCCATCAAAGGCGGGGGGGGACGTGAGCAGTACTTC. Translation: CAIKGGGGREQYF.

The rearrangement uses TRBV7-2 and TRBJ2-7; 8 bases agree with TRBD2. Germline CDR1 and CDR2: SGHTA and FQGNSA. The CDR3 has 15 amino acids. J was trimmed by 1 base and V by 2 bases; bases with no gene match: 4. The CDR3 DNA follows: TGTGCCAGCAGCTTAAGGGTAGCGGGGTCCTACGAGCAGTACTTC. Translating gives CASSLRVAGSYEQYF.

This chain connects TRBV10-3 to TRBJ2-5, with 9 bases lining up with TRBD1. Germline loops: CDR1 ENHRY, CDR2 SYGVKD. Trimming took 3 bases from V and 2 from J; bases not matched to a gene: 4. This CDR3 has 15 amino acids. The CDR3 region is CAISEGTGSQETQYF. CDR3 nucleotide sequence: TGTGCCATCAGTGAAGGGACAGGGTCACAAGAGACCCAGTACTTC.

This rearrangement joins TRBV10-3 to TRBJ2-2; 7 nucleotides match TRBD1. The germline V gene has CDR1 ENHRY and CDR2 SYGVKD. J lost 0 bases, V lost 11 bases, and 6 bases had no gene match. The CDR3 sequence is 14 residues long. CDR3 sequence: CAAQGDANTGELFF. In DNA, the CDR3 is TGTGCCGCCCAGGGGGACGCGAACACCGGGGAGCTGTTTTTT.

The chain joins TRBV19 to TRBJ2-3; 11 nucleotides agree with TRBD1. Germline loops: CDR1 LNHDA, CDR2 SQIVND (reference sequence). The ends lost 7 bases at V and 4 bases at J; junction bases unmatched: 13. The CDR3 runs 17 residues. For the CDR3, the DNA is TGTGCCAGTACCTACCCCAGCGGGACAGGGGGTTCAGATACGCAGTATTTT. Residues: CASTYPSGTGGSDTQYF. The variable domain in full, with the rest retrieved from reference TRBV19 and TRBJ2-3, is DGGITQSPKYLFRKEGQNVTLSCEQNLNHDAMYWYRQDPGQGLRLIYYSQIVNDFQKGDIAEGYSVSREKKESFPLTVTSAQKNPTAFYLCASTYPSGTGGSDTQYFGPGTRLTVL.

The genes are TRBV7-2 and TRBJ2-7, with D unresolved. Germline lookup yields CDR1 SGHTA and CDR2 FQGNSA. The CDR3 has 14 residues. V gave up 5 bases and J gave up 2 bases, with 13 bases separating them. This CDR3 is CASSPRHSTYEQYF. DNA for the CDR3: TGTGCCAGCAGCCCTCGGCACAGCACCTACGAGCAGTACTTC.

This clone has a single count. The chain is built from TRBV7-2 and TRBJ1-2, with 7 bases that match TRBD1. V was pared by 2 bases and J by 1 base, with 4 bases of the junction left unmatched. Germline lookup yields CDR1 SGHTA and CDR2 FQGNSA. The length of the CDR3 is 15 residues. The CDR3 nucleotides read TGTGCCAGCAGCTTAAAGGGGGCGGGTAACTATGGCTACACCTTC. Translating gives CASSLKGAGNYGYTF.

The rearrangement joins TRBV24-1 to TRBJ2-2; D not certain. V dropped 2 bases and J dropped 0 bases, with 9 bases sitting between them. CDR1 is KGHDR and CDR2 is SFDVKD in the germline V gene. The CDR3 totals 16 residues. The CDR3 bases are TGTGCCACCAGTGATTCGTCCTTCGCGAACACCGGGGAGCTGTTTTTT. This codes for CATSDSSFANTGELFF.

This clone was counted once. The chain recombines TRBV28 with TRBJ1-2; a weak D match, TRBD1 (5 bases). The V and J ends lost 7 bases and 4 bases respectively, with 10 bases between them. The CDR3 is made up of 12 amino acids. Germline-derived CDR1 and CDR2 are MDHEN and SYDVKM. The CDR3 sequence: CASIGDSYGYTF. In nucleotides, the CDR3 is TGTGCCAGCATCGGGGACTCCTATGGCTACACCTTC.

V usage is TRBV29-1 and J usage is TRBJ2-5, with D possibly matching TRBD2 (7 bases). V lost 0 bases to trimming and J lost 1 base, with 12 bases between them. The CDR3 has 15 residues. Germline values: CDR1 SQVTM, CDR2 ANQGSEA. DNA for the CDR3: TGCAGCGTTGAAGATACGGGGGGCCCCCAAGAGACCCAGTACTTC. This translates into CSVEDTGGPQETQYF.

This clone has just one count. The chain carries TRBV21-1 and TRBJ1-2; TRBD1, as called in the table, went unchecked against the DNA. TRBV21-1 is described as a pseudogene. The CDR3 totals 15 residues. The DNA of the CDR3 is TGTGCCAGCAGCAAAGGACAGGGGGCCTTTTATGGCTACACCTTC. It is translated as CASSKGQGAFYGYTF.

The J gene is TRBJ2-5, the V gene TRBV10-3; 9 nucleotides match TRBD1. Germline V gives CDR1 ENHRY, CDR2 SYGVKD. This CDR3 has 14 amino acids. Trimming cost V 8 bases and J 5 bases; bases outside gene matches: 9. The DNA for the CDR3 is TGTGCCATCCAAGCGGGACAGGGTTTGGAGACCCAGTACTTC. Translated: CAIQAGQGLETQYF.

The table lists this clone with many counts. The gene calls are TRBV19 and TRBJ1-2, with D maybe TRBD1 (5 bases). The CDR3 has 16 residues. Germline CDR1 LNHDA, CDR2 SQIVND (reference sequence). Trimming cost V 4 bases and J 3 bases, with 18 bases left between them. In nucleotides, the CDR3 is TGTGCCAGTAGTAAGGCTGACTCCTCCAGGGACTATGGCTACACCTTC. This codes for CASSKADSSRDYGYTF.

The rearrangement links TRBV4-1 to TRBJ1-4, with a tentative D call TRBD1 (6 bases). The CDR3 length is 18 residues. CDR1 is MGHRA and CDR2 is YSYEKL in the germline V gene. Trimming shortened V by 0 bases and J by 7 bases, and 21 bases separated the two germline ends. CDR3 protein: CASSQDPRRGGLIEKLFF. CDR3 DNA: TGCGCCAGCAGCCAAGATCCCCGACGGGGGGGCTTAATTGAAAAACTGTTTTTT.

The chain carries TRBV15 and TRBJ2-1, with 8 nucleotides matching TRBD1. Germline V gene data show CDR1 as LNHNV and CDR2 as YYDKDF (reference sequence). J gave up 9 bases and V 0 bases, and 4 bases lay outside the gene matches. This CDR3 is 14 amino acids long. CDR3: CATSRDQGASEQFF. The CDR3 DNA follows: TGTGCCACCAGCAGAGATCAGGGGGCAAGTGAGCAGTTCTTC.

The CDR3 bases are TGTGCCAGCAGCCCATTAAGGGCCAACGTCCTGACTTTC. It translates to CASSPLRANVLTF. The rearrangement uses TRBV6-2 or TRBV6-3 and TRBJ2-6; D is unresolved. Germline values: CDR1 MNHEY, CDR2 SVGEGT. The CDR3 is 13 residues long. Trimming left V 6 bases short and J 5 bases short, with 8 bases between.